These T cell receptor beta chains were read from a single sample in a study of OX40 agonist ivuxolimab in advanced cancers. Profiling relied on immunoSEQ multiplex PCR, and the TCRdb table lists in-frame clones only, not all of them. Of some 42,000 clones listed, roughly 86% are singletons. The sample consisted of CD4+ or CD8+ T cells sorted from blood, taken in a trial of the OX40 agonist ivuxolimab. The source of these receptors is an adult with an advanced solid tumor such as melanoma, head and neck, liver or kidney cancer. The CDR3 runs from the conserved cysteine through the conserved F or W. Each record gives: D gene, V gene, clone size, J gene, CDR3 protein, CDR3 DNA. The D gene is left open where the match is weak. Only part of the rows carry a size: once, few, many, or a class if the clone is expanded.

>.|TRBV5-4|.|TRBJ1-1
CASSFSGTSTEAFF
TGTGCCAGCAGTTTTTCAGGGACCAGCACTGAAGCTTTCTTT
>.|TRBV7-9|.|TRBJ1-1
CASSPGLGAEAFF
TGTGCCAGCAGCCCAGGACTAGGGGCCGAAGCTTTCTTT
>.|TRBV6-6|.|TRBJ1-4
CASSYESLEKLFF
TGTGCCAGCAGTTACGAGAGCCTAGAAAAACTGTTTTTT
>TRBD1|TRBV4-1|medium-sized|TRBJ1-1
CASSQDPETGNVLETEAFF
TGCGCCAGCAGCCAAGATCCCGAGACAGGGAATGTTCTAGAGACTGAAGCTTTCTTT
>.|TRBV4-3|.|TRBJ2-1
CASSQGWEAPYNEQFF
TGCGCCAGCAGCCAAGGGTGGGAAGCCCCCTACAATGAGCAGTTCTTC
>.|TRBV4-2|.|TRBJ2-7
CASSQTERDEQYF
TGTGCCAGCAGCCAAACGGAAAGGGACGAGCAGTACTTC
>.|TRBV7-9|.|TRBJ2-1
CASTPTAYNEQFF
TGTGCCAGCACCCCGACAGCCTACAATGAGCAGTTCTTC
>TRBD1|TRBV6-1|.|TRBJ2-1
CASSGGTGYNEQFF
TGTGCCAGCAGTGGCGGGACAGGGTACAATGAGCAGTTCTTC
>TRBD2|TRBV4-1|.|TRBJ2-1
CACSGLAGEGNEQFF
TGCGCCTGCTCGGGGCTAGCGGGGGAGGGGAATGAGCAGTTCTTC
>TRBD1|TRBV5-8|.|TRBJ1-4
CASSPPGQTPSSNEKLFF
TGTGCCAGCAGCCCTCCGGGACAGACACCTTCATCTAATGAAAAACTGTTTTTT
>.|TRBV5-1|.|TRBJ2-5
CASSLYPEETQYF
TGCGCCAGCAGCTTGTACCCAGAAGAGACCCAGTACTTC
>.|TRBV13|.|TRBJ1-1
CASSLVGKDTEAFF
TGTGCCAGCAGCTTAGTAGGGAAGGACACTGAAGCTTTCTTT
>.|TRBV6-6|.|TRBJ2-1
CASSRPYNEQFF
TGTGCCAGTAGCAGGCCCTACAATGAGCAGTTCTTC
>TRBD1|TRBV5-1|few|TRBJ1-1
CASSLRTGDTEAFF
TGCGCCAGCAGCTTAAGGACAGGCGACACTGAAGCTTTCTTT
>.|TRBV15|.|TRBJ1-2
CATSLTRDIHGYTF
TGTGCCACCAGTCTAACCCGGGACATCCATGGCTACACCTTC
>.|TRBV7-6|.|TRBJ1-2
CASSPGKYYGYTF
TGTGCCAGCAGCCCTGGCAAATACTATGGCTACACCTTC
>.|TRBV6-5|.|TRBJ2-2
CASSSQGGGELFF
TGTGCCAGCAGTTCCCAGGGGGGTGGGGAGCTGTTTTTT
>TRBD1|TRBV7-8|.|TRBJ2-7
CASSLLGRGYYYEQYF
TGTGCCAGCAGCCTCTTAGGCAGGGGGTATTACTACGAGCAGTACTTC
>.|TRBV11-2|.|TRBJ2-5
CASSLVERAEETQYF
TGTGCCAGCAGCTTAGTAGAAAGGGCGGAAGAGACCCAGTACTTC
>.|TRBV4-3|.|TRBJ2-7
CASSQDPYRMDEQYF
TGCGCCAGCAGCCAGGACCCTTATCGTATGGACGAGCAGTACTTC
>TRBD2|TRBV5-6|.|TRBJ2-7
CASSKGLAGGHNEQYF
TGTGCCAGCAGCAAGGGACTAGCGGGGGGGCACAACGAGCAGTACTTC
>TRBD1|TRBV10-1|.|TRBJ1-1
CASSDDRAHAEAFF
TGCGCCAGCAGTGACGACAGGGCGCACGCTGAAGCTTTCTTT
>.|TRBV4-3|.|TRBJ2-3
CASSQARVFLSDTQYF
TGCGCCAGCAGCCAAGCCCGGGTGTTTTTGTCAGATACGCAGTATTTT
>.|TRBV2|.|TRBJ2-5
CAIFSVGETQYF
TGTGCCATTTTTTCCGTCGGGGAGACCCAGTACTTC
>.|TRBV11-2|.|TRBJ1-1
CASSPPRAGLMNTEAFF
TGTGCCAGCAGCCCCCCGAGGGCAGGGCTCATGAACACTGAAGCTTTCTTT
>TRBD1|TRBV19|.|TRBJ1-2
CASSAPRDRAYGYTF
TGTGCCAGTAGTGCGCCCCGGGACAGGGCCTATGGCTACACCTTC
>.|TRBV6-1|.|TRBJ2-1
CASRGPYNEQFF
TGTGCCAGCAGGGGGCCTTACAATGAGCAGTTCTTC
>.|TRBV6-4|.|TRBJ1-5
CASSDRGDGNSNQPQHF
TGTGCCAGCAGTGACAGGGGAGACGGGAATAGCAATCAGCCCCAGCATTTT
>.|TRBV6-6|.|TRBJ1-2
CASSSDRTYGYTF
TGTGCCAGCAGTTCTGACAGAACCTATGGCTACACCTTC
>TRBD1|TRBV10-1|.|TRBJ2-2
CASSESAPGQKNTGELFF
TGCGCCAGCAGTGAGTCGGCACCGGGACAGAAGAACACCGGGGAGCTGTTTTTT
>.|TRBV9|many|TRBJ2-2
CASSVAGGTGELFF
TGTGCCAGCAGCGTAGCTGGGGGCACCGGGGAGCTGTTTTTT
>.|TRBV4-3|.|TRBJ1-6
CASSPDVNSPLHF
TGCGCCAGCAGCCCGGACGTGAATTCACCCCTCCACTTT
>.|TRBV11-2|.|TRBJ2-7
CASSLWGSGDEQYF
TGTGCCAGCAGCTTATGGGGGAGTGGGGACGAGCAGTACTTC
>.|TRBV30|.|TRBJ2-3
CAWSVGAGGTDTQYF
TGTGCCTGGAGTGTGGGGGCGGGTGGCACAGATACGCAGTATTTT
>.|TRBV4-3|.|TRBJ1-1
CASSHTGSPNTEAFF
TGCGCCAGCAGCCACACAGGGTCCCCGAACACTGAAGCTTTCTTT
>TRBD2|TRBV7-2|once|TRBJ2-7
CASSFPGGGYEQYF
TGTGCCAGCAGCTTTCCGGGGGGAGGCTACGAGCAGTACTTC
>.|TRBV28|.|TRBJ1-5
CASSLDTEQNQPQHF
TGTGCCAGCAGTTTAGACACAGAGCAAAATCAGCCCCAGCATTTT
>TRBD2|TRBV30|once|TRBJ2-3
CAWSSSGFTDTQYF
TGTGCCTGGAGTTCTAGCGGGTTCACAGATACGCAGTATTTT
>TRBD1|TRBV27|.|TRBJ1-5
CASSSSGEGAFQPQHF
TGTGCCAGCAGTTCCTCCGGGGAGGGGGCCTTTCAGCCCCAGCATTTT
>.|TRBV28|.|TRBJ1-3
CASSPFRANTIYF
TGTGCCAGCAGCCCCTTTAGGGCGAACACCATATATTTT
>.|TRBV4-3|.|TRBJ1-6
CASSQEWLGGGASPLHF
TGCGCCAGCAGCCAAGAATGGTTGGGGGGTGGAGCATCACCCCTCCACTTT